This T cell receptor beta chain was sequenced in a study of blood T cell repertoires in COVID-19. Study summary: Samples of COVID-19 (acute and convalescent) were obtained from the United States, Italy and Spain. Sources were T cells, B-cell-depleted T cells, or PBMCs; the material itself was cDNA or gDNA.

Followed longitudinally, the Seattle patients had been enrolled during active infection. Some clones are missing from TCRdb's copy, which holds only in-frame ones; the method was immunoSEQ multiplex PCR. The sample contains under 450,000 clones, around 88% of which appear only once. The CDR3 contains 11 residues. Trimming left V 4 bases short and J 8 bases short, with 11 bases between. Germline V gives CDR1 SQVTM, CDR2 ANQGSEA. Sample: peripheral blood. This sequence joins TRBV29-1 and TRBJ1-2, with D possibly being TRBD1 (5 bases). The clonotype originates from a woman aged 55-75 years with COVID-19, enrolled during active disease. In DNA, the CDR3 is TGCAGCGTTGGTCAGGGTTTGGGCTACACCTTC. Translated: CSVGQGLGYTF.